A single sample gave rise to the 29 T cell receptor beta chains below, sequenced in a study of T cells after yellow fever vaccination. TCRdb passed the 5' RACE reads through MiXCR, listing each CDR3 protein once. The top ten hold roughly 19% of the sample, which has a few hundred thousand distinct CDR3 sequences, roughly 6.8% seen once. Sequencing was performed on PBMCs, taken 45 days after the first yellow fever vaccination. The receptors originated from a man younger than 35 who received the YFV17D yellow fever vaccine.

This rearrangement joins TRBV3-1 to TRBJ2-7; D tentatively fits TRBD1 or TRBD2 (5 bases each). Trimming shortened V by 1 base and J by 4 bases, and 11 bases separated the two germline ends. CDR3 size: 14 residues. Germline V gives CDR1 LGHDT, CDR2 YNNKEL (reference sequence). The CDR3 sequence: CASSQGGSGYEQYV. The CDR3 nucleotides read TGTGCCAGCAGCCAAGGGGGGTCTGGGTACGAGCAGTACGTC.

This clonotype was observed at least ten times. The V and J genes are TRBV5-6 and TRBJ1-1, with D perhaps matching TRBD1 (6 bases). The germline gives CDR1 SGHDT, CDR2 YYEEEE. The ends were cut back, 2 bases at V and 5 bases at J, with 13 bases in the middle. The CDR3 is made up of 14 amino acids. The CDR3 region is CASSFLGAGTEAFF. The CDR3 DNA is TGTGCCAGCAGCTTCTTGGGGGCGGGTACTGAAGCTTTCTTT.

This clonotype was seen at least ten times. The V call is TRBV7-3, the J call TRBJ2-1, with 10 bases fitting TRBD2. Germline assignment: CDR1 SGHTA and CDR2 FQGTGA. V gave up 2 bases and J gave up 9 bases; unmatched junction bases: 4. There are 14 residues in the CDR3. The CDR3 DNA reads as TGTGCCAGCAGCTTAGGACTAGCGGTGGCTGAGCAGTTCTTC. This encodes CASSLGLAVAEQFF.

This clonotype came up a few times. V is TRBV11-2 and J is TRBJ2-6; 12 bases match TRBD1. Trimming at V came to 4 bases and at J to 3 bases, leaving 7 bases not matched to a gene. The CDR3 totals 18 residues. Germline V CDR1 and CDR2: SGHAT, FQNNGV. CDR3 DNA sequence: TGTGCCAGCAGCTCCGTACGGGACAGGGGGCATGGGGCCAACGTCCTGACTTTC. It yields the protein CASSSVRDRGHGANVLTF. Drawing the rest from reference TRBV11-2 and TRBJ2-6, the complete variable domain is EAGVAQSPRYKIIEKRQSVAFWCNPISGHATLYWYQQILGQGPKLLIQFQNNGVVDDSQLPKDRFSAERLKGVDSTLKIQPAKLEDSAVYLCASSSVRDRGHGANVLTFGAGSRLTVL.

The table lists this clonotype with many counts. The chain combines TRBV11-3 with TRBJ2-4, with a possible D match to TRBD2 (5 bases). Germline V gives CDR1 SGHNT, CDR2 YENEEA. Trimming took 2 bases from V and 0 from J, leaving 20 bases between them. CDR3 length: 19 amino acids. The CDR3 DNA follows: TGTGCCAGCAGCTTATTTATCGGGGAGCGACGACTAGCCAAAAACATTCAGTACTTC. Encoded protein: CASSLFIGERRLAKNIQYF.

The chain is built from TRBV3-1 and TRBJ1-2; 7 bases map to TRBD1. The CDR3 loop spans 14 amino acids. Germline V gene sequence: CDR1 LGHDT, CDR2 YNNKEL (reference sequence). J was trimmed by 4 bases and V by 4 bases; bases with no gene match: 6. CDR3 DNA sequence: TGTGCCAGCAGCCTCCAGGGGGTCCTCTATGGCTACACCTTC. It specifies CASSLQGVLYGYTF.

V is TRBV4-1 and J is TRBJ1-1, with a possible D match to TRBD1 (5 bases). Germline V CDR1 and CDR2: MGHRA, YSYEKL. The CDR3 is made up of 13 amino acids. Trimming cost V 1 base and J 6 bases, with 9 bases left between them. The DNA for the CDR3 is TGCGCCAGCAGCCAAGTCAGGGAGCCTGAAGCTTTCTTT. Translating gives CASSQVREPEAFF.

The J gene is TRBJ2-7, the V gene TRBV7-9; D call uncertain. Deletions cut 7 bases from V and 6 bases from J, with 22 bases between. Germline V gene lookup returns CDR1 SEHNR and CDR2 FQNEAQ (reference sequence). The CDR3 has 15 residues. The CDR3 here is CASTNGPAEQTEQYF. CDR3 nucleotides: TGTGCCAGCACAAACGGGCCAGCAGAACAGACCGAGCAGTACTTC.

The chain recombines TRBV27 with TRBJ1-5; D unclear. CDR1 and CDR2 from the germline V gene are MNHEY and SMNVEV (reference sequence). The CDR3 is made up of 15 amino acids. V was shortened by 2 bases and J by 0 bases, with 8 bases between the two germline ends. The CDR3 DNA follows: TGTGCCAGCAGTTTACGGTGGGGTAGCAATCAGCCCCAGCATTTT. Its protein is CASSLRWGSNQPQHF.

A few counts support this clonotype. The CDR3 sequence is CASSFSLAGRQGTQYF. As DNA, the CDR3 is TGTGCCAGCAGCTTTTCGCTAGCGGGACGCCAGGGGACCCAGTACTTC. V is TRBV5-6 and J is TRBJ2-5; TRBD2 matches 9 bases. The J segment lost 7 bases and the V segment lost 2 bases, leaving 12 bases of the junction unmatched. This CDR3 spans 16 amino acids. Looked up from germline, CDR1 is SGHDT and CDR2 is YYEEEE. Using reference TRBV5-6 and TRBJ2-5 for the parts outside the CDR3, the full variable domain is DAGVTQSPTHLIKTRGQQVTLRCSPKSGHDTVSWYQQALGQGPQFIFQYYEEEERQRGNFPDRFSGHQFPNYSSELNVNALLLGDSALYLCASSFSLAGRQGTQYFGPGTRLLVL.

Only a few counts were recorded for this clonotype. The V and J genes are TRBV5-6 and TRBJ2-7; D possibly corresponds to TRBD1 (6 bases). The germline gives CDR1 SGHDT, CDR2 YYEEEE. The CDR3 has 15 residues. V lost 2 bases and J 1 base, leaving 13 bases between the germline ends. The CDR3 is CASSFLGHTSYEQYV. The CDR3 DNA reads as TGTGCCAGCAGCTTCTTGGGACACACGTCCTACGAGCAGTACGTC.

This clonotype has more than one count but fewer than ten. The V and J genes are TRBV5-1 and TRBJ1-2, with TRBD1 as a possible D gene (5 bases). This CDR3 is 15 amino acids long. The germline V and J ends were trimmed by 2 bases and 7 bases, with 18 bases remaining between them. Germline values: CDR1 SGHRS, CDR2 YFSETQ. In DNA form, the CDR3 reads TGCGCCAGCAGCTTTAATCAGGGCGAAGGGATTGGCTACACCTTC. Translation gives CASSFNQGEGIGYTF. Looking up the rest from reference TRBV5-1 and TRBJ1-2 gives the full variable domain: KAGVTQTPRYLIKTRGQQVTLSCSPISGHRSVSWYQQTPGQGLQFLFEYFSETQRNKGNFPGRFSGRQFSNSRSEMNVSTLELGDSALYLCASSFNQGEGIGYTFGSGTRLTVV.

This clonotype was recorded many times. The genes are TRBV7-2 and TRBJ2-1, with D perhaps TRBD2 (6 bases). The germline V gene has CDR1 SGHTA and CDR2 FQGNSA. Trimming removed 3 bases from V and 12 bases from J, with 15 bases in between. The CDR3 is 13 residues long. Here the CDR3 reads CASSLAMVGGQFF. For the CDR3, the DNA is TGTGCCAGCAGCTTGGCTATGGTGGGAGGGCAGTTCTTC.

The table lists this clonotype with a few counts. The V and J genes are TRBV5-4 and TRBJ2-3, with 9 bases that match TRBD2. V lost 0 bases to trimming and J lost 1 base; unmatched junction nucleotides: 15. CDR3 size: 20 residues. Germline CDR1 is SGHNT and CDR2 is YYREEE (reference sequence). CDR3 nucleotide sequence: TGTGCCAGCAGCTTGGAAGGCGCTAGCGGGGACCGTGGGGGCACAGATACGCAGTATTTT. Protein: CASSLEGASGDRGGTDTQYF.

This chain uses TRBV6-2 or TRBV6-3 with TRBJ1-5; the D is unclear. The CDR3 spans 14 residues. Per the germline V gene, CDR1 is MNHEY and CDR2 is SVGEGT. The ends were cut back, 0 bases at V and 6 bases at J, with 9 bases in the middle. Here the CDR3 DNA reads TGTGCCAGCAGTTACTCGACGGGAACTCAGCCCCAGCATTTT. Amino acids: CASSYSTGTQPQHF.

This clonotype was detected many times. The chain is built from TRBV6-1 and TRBJ2-3; TRBD1 or TRBD2 may be the D gene (5 bases each). V was cut by 5 bases and J by 4 bases, with 16 bases left in between. Germline V CDR1 and CDR2: MNHNS, SASEGT. The CDR3 extends over 15 amino acids. DNA of the CDR3: TGTGCCAGCAGTCCCTCTGGGGGTTTCGCAGATACGCAGTATTTT. Protein: CASSPSGGFADTQYF.

Many counts were recorded for this clonotype. This chain links TRBV4-3 with TRBJ2-5; tentative D call: TRBD2 (5 bases). Germline CDR1 LGHNA, CDR2 YSLEER. The ends were cut back, 1 base at V and 7 bases at J, with 13 bases in the middle. There are 14 residues in the CDR3. The CDR3 loop reads CASSQGRTRGTQYF. DNA for the CDR3: TGCGCCAGCAGCCAAGGGAGGACCCGCGGGACCCAGTACTTC.

The chain recombines TRBV3-1 with TRBJ1-6, with D perhaps matching TRBD1 (5 bases). V dropped 6 bases and J dropped 7 bases, with 10 bases sitting between them. Germline V CDR1 and CDR2: LGHDT, YNNKEL (reference sequence). This CDR3 is 13 amino acids long. In DNA, the CDR3 is TGTGCCAGCAGTCCGGGACGGAATTCACCCCTCCACTTT. It specifies CASSPGRNSPLHF.

This clonotype was observed at least ten times. The chain combines TRBV7-2 with TRBJ2-3; 9 nucleotides align to TRBD2. J gave up 8 bases and V 6 bases, and 12 bases lay outside the gene matches. The germline V gene encodes CDR1 SGHTA and CDR2 FQGNSA. The CDR3 loop spans 15 amino acids. The CDR3: CASSPRDSGGRTQYF. DNA for the CDR3: TGTGCCAGCAGTCCTAGGGACAGCGGGGGGCGTACGCAGTATTTT.

The chain links TRBV28 to TRBJ2-5; TRBD1 agrees at 7 bases. CDR1 MDHEN and CDR2 SYDVKM come from the germline V gene. V lost 4 bases, J lost 1 base, and 3 bases stayed unmatched. The CDR3 covers 14 residues. The CDR3 loop is CASSSGQAQETQYF. Written as DNA, the CDR3 is TGTGCCAGCAGTTCCGGACAGGCCCAAGAGACCCAGTACTTC.

The chain has TRBV6-5 and TRBJ2-1; D possibly matches TRBD1 or TRBD2 (5 bases each). Per germline, CDR1 MNHEY and CDR2 SVGAGI. Trimming took off 2 bases at V and 3 bases at J, with 14 bases between the two ends. CDR3 size: 16 residues. CDR3 protein: CASSYTGRGYYNEQFF. CDR3 DNA: TGTGCCAGCAGTTACACGGGGCGAGGGTACTACAATGAGCAGTTCTTC.

This clonotype was seen a handful of times. The chain links TRBV27 to TRBJ1-4; a possible D gene is TRBD1 (5 bases). The CDR3 is 17 residues long. The V gene lost 5 bases and the J gene lost 5 bases, with 21 bases spanning the gap. Looked up from germline, CDR1 is MNHEY and CDR2 is SMNVEV (reference sequence). The CDR3 sequence: CASSHRPGRGVNEKLFF. The CDR3 nucleotides are TGTGCCAGCAGTCACCGCCCGGGACGGGGAGTCAATGAAAAACTGTTTTTT. Supplemented by reference TRBV27 and TRBJ1-4, the full variable domain reads EAQVTQNPRYLITVTGKKLTVTCSQNMNHEYMSWYRQDPGLGLRQIYYSMNVEVTDKGDVPEGYKVSRKEKRNFPLILESPSPNQTSLYFCASSHRPGRGVNEKLFFGSGTQLSVL.

This clonotype came up many times. V and J are TRBV5-6 and TRBJ1-4; D is unresolved. Between the trimmed V and J ends, which lost 4 bases and 4 bases, there was a span of 14 bases. The germline V gene has CDR1 SGHDT and CDR2 YYEEEE. The CDR3 runs to 15 residues. CDR3 bases: TGTGCCAGCAGCCTCCGGGAGACCGATAATGAAAAACTGTTTTTT. Translation: CASSLRETDNEKLFF.

The rearrangement links TRBV6-5 to TRBJ2-7; D is perhaps TRBD1 (7 bases). The germline gives CDR1 MNHEY, CDR2 SVGAGI. V lost 8 bases to trimming and J lost 2 bases, with 10 bases between them. The CDR3 runs to 12 residues. In DNA form, the CDR3 reads TGTGCCAGCCAGGGGGGCGCCTACGAGCAGTACTTC. This gives the protein CASQGGAYEQYF.

The chain couples TRBV7-6 to TRBJ2-2; 11 bases map to TRBD1. Trimming removed 5 bases from V and 6 bases from J; junction bases left unmatched: 11. This CDR3 region has 17 residues. Germline V lookup: CDR1 SGHVS, CDR2 FNYEAQ. The DNA of the CDR3 is TGTGCCAGCAGCCCCCCGGGACAGGGGGTCGGGGCCGGGGAGCTGTTTTTT. Protein: CASSPPGQGVGAGELFF.

This clonotype has a count of ten or more. The rearrangement links TRBV4-3 to TRBJ1-1; D is uncertain. The ends were cut back, 0 bases at V and 0 bases at J, with 14 bases in the middle. Germline V gives CDR1 LGHNA, CDR2 YSLEER. CDR3 length: 17 residues. CDR3: CASSQDYFRNVNTEAFF. The CDR3 DNA is TGCGCCAGCAGCCAAGATTACTTTAGAAACGTGAACACTGAAGCTTTCTTT.

This clonotype was counted at least ten times. The chain links TRBV4-1 to TRBJ2-1; 13 bases map to TRBD2. The CDR3 runs 16 residues. With V trimmed by 4 bases and J by 7 bases, 7 bases remained unmatched. The V gene's germline CDR1 is MGHRA and CDR2 YSYEKL. CDR3 loop: CASSRLGLAGENEQFF. The CDR3, as DNA: TGCGCCAGCAGCCGACTCGGACTAGCGGGGGAAAATGAGCAGTTCTTC.

The rearrangement uses TRBV11-2 and TRBJ2-1; 13 nucleotides line up with TRBD2. The CDR3 is made up of 20 amino acids. Germline values: CDR1 SGHAT, CDR2 FQNNGV. The junction had 13 bases not matched to a gene; V was cut back by 5 bases and J by 0 bases. The CDR3 nucleotides are TGTGCCAGCAGCCGTCCTAGGGGGACTAGCGGGGTGAGCTCCTACAATGAGCAGTTCTTC. Its translation: CASSRPRGTSGVSSYNEQFF. Full variable domain (remainder filled in from reference TRBV11-2 and TRBJ2-1): EAGVAQSPRYKIIEKRQSVAFWCNPISGHATLYWYQQILGQGPKLLIQFQNNGVVDDSQLPKDRFSAERLKGVDSTLKIQPAKLEDSAVYLCASSRPRGTSGVSSYNEQFFGPGTRLTVL.

This clonotype was picked up many times. This chain joins TRBV4-1 and TRBJ1-5, with TRBD1 as a possible D gene (5 bases). CDR1 is MGHRA and CDR2 is YSYEKL in the germline V gene. Trimming pared 3 bases from V and 11 bases from J, leaving 14 bases between. The CDR3 runs to 13 residues. The CDR3 DNA sequence: TGCGCCAGCAGCCACGACCCCCAGGGTTCCCAGCATTTT. It translates to CASSHDPQGSQHF.